The 21 T cell receptor beta chains reported below all come from one sample, sequenced in a study of early T cells in non-severe SARS-CoV-2 infection. TCRdb recomputed calls from the 5' RACE reads with MiXCR, one row per CDR3 protein. The table shows tens of thousands of distinct CDR3 sequences, with over 8.5% occurring only once. The specimen sequenced was whole blood. Receptors originate from an adult who was a healthcare worker with PCR-confirmed SARS-CoV-2 infection or an uninfected control (not recorded which).

This chain joins TRBV29-1 and TRBJ2-3, with D possibly TRBD2 on 5 matching bases. V dropped 5 bases and J dropped 11 bases, with 14 bases sitting between them. Germline CDR1 and CDR2: SQVTM and ANQGSEA. The CDR3 spans 11 residues. CDR3 in amino acids: CSVPDSRGQYF. As DNA, the CDR3 is TGCAGCGTTCCGGACTCCCGGGGGCAGTATTTT.

The chain uses TRBV5-1 and TRBJ2-7; TRBD1 agrees at 7 bases. CDR3 length equals 16 residues. Looked up from germline, CDR1 is SGHRS and CDR2 is YFSETQ. After removal of 0 bases from V and 5 bases from J, the junction contained 11 bases not matched to a gene. DNA for the CDR3: TGCGCCAGCAGCTTGGGGACCAGGGGGAGCGCGGACGAGCAGTACTTC. Encoded protein: CASSLGTRGSADEQYF.

This clonotype turned up a few times. The chain joins TRBV6-6 to TRBJ1-5; D might be TRBD1 (5 bases). The CDR3 has 12 amino acids. Germline lookup yields CDR1 MNHNY and CDR2 SVGAGI (reference sequence). Trimming shortened V by 3 bases and J by 11 bases, and 11 bases separated the two germline ends. The chain's CDR3 is CASSYSLGAQHF. The CDR3 region has the DNA TGTGCCAGCAGTTATTCACTGGGGGCCCAGCATTTT.

The CDR3 bases are TGTGCCAGCAGCTTAGAGGCCAGGGACACCGGGGAGCTGTTTTTT. Residues: CASSLEARDTGELFF. The chain uses TRBV7-8 and TRBJ2-2, with a tentative D call TRBD1 (5 bases). Germline CDR1 is SGHVS and CDR2 is FQNEAQ. CDR3 size: 15 residues. With 1 base removed from V and 3 bases from J, the gap between germline ends came to 9 bases.

This clonotype was detected many times. The genes are TRBV6-2 or TRBV6-3 and TRBJ2-7, with 7 bases that match TRBD2. Trimming took 2 bases from V and 2 from J; bases not matched to a gene: 6. Germline V gene sequence: CDR1 MNHEY, CDR2 SVGEGT. The CDR3 sequence is 15 residues long. The chain's CDR3 is CASSYERGPPYEQYF. In nucleotides, the CDR3 is TGTGCCAGCAGTTACGAGCGGGGTCCCCCCTACGAGCAGTACTTC.

This sequence joins TRBV27 and TRBJ1-3; no clear D. The germline CDR1 and CDR2 sequences are MNHEY and SMNVEV (reference sequence). Between the trimmed V and J ends, which lost 5 bases and 0 bases, there was a span of 8 bases. The CDR3 has 14 residues. CDR3 sequence reads: CASSLTFSGNTIYF. The CDR3, as DNA: TGTGCCAGCAGTCTAACCTTCTCTGGAAACACCATATATTTT.

This clonotype has ten or more counts. The chain has TRBV11-1 and TRBJ2-7; TRBD1 agrees at 7 bases. CDR1 is SGHAT, CDR2 FQDESV, per germline (reference sequence). After removal of 3 bases from V and 3 bases from J, the junction contained 8 bases not matched to a gene. This CDR3 has 15 amino acids. The CDR3 protein is CASSFATGMGYEQYF. In nucleotides, the CDR3 is TGTGCCAGCAGCTTCGCGACAGGGATGGGCTACGAGCAGTACTTC.

In this sample, this clonotype is medium-sized (0.01 to 0.1%). The chain is built from TRBV18 and TRBJ2-7; D is uncertain. The CDR3 length is 14 residues. CDR1 and CDR2 from the germline V gene are KGHSH and LQKENI. The V end lost 0 bases, the J end lost 2 bases, and 8 bases lay between the germline ends. The CDR3 loop reads CASSPPLGTYEQYF. In DNA form, the CDR3 reads TGTGCCAGCTCACCACCATTAGGGACCTACGAGCAGTACTTC. The entire variable domain, with the rest obtained from reference TRBV18 and TRBJ2-7, is as follows: NAGVMQNPRHLVRRRGQEARLRCSPMKGHSHVYWYRQLPEEGLKFMVYLQKENIIDESGMPKERFSAEFPKEGPSILRIQQVVRGDSAAYFCASSPPLGTYEQYFGPGTRLTVT.

Ten or more counts support this clonotype. This chain connects TRBV12-3 or TRBV12-4 to TRBJ1-1; TRBD1 is a possible D gene (5 bases). Between the trimmed V and J ends, which lost 6 bases and 1 base, there was a span of 12 bases. The CDR3 sequence is 14 residues long. CDR3 region: CASRAGLENTEAFF. Written as DNA, the CDR3 is TGTGCCAGCAGGGCGGGGCTGGAGAACACTGAAGCTTTCTTT.

The V gene is TRBV7-2, the J gene TRBJ2-7; D not certain. Trimming took 5 bases from V and 4 from J, leaving 9 bases between them. The CDR3 totals 12 residues. Germline V gene lookup returns CDR1 SGHTA and CDR2 FQGNSA. CDR3 nucleotide sequence: TGTGCCAGCAGCCCCACCGAATACGAGCAGTACTTC. As protein: CASSPTEYEQYF.

This clonotype was observed many times. CDR3 amino acids: CASRPGTSGESSYEQYF. The CDR3 DNA is TGTGCCAGTAGACCCGGGACTAGCGGGGAGAGCTCCTACGAGCAGTACTTC. The gene calls are TRBV19 and TRBJ2-7; 13 bases align to TRBD2. Germline V gene sequence: CDR1 LNHDA, CDR2 SQIVND (reference sequence). The CDR3 runs to 17 residues. The ends lost 6 bases at V and 0 bases at J; junction bases unmatched: 8.

This clonotype was recorded at least ten times. This chain connects TRBV7-3 to TRBJ2-1; possible D gene TRBD2, 6 bases. Trimming cost V 5 bases and J 0 bases, with 17 bases left between them. The CDR3 runs to 17 residues. Per the germline V gene, CDR1 is SGHTA and CDR2 is FQGTGA. The DNA of the CDR3 is TGTGCCAGCAGCGCCACCCGTACGACTAGCTCCTACAATGAGCAGTTCTTC. Protein sequence: CASSATRTTSSYNEQFF.

This clonotype was observed a few times. The rearrangement links TRBV7-2 to TRBJ1-6, with TRBD1 matching 9 bases. Germline V gives CDR1 SGHTA, CDR2 FQGNSA. The CDR3 is 14 residues long. V was clipped by 5 bases and J by 8 bases; unmatched bases: 4. CDR3 sequence: CASSPRQGDSPLHF. The CDR3 bases are TGTGCCAGCAGCCCCAGACAGGGGGATTCACCCCTCCACTTT.

The rearrangement uses TRBV6-2 or TRBV6-3 and TRBJ2-5; 7 bases agree with TRBD2. J gave up 2 bases and V 8 bases, and 8 bases lay outside the gene matches. Germline V CDR1 and CDR2: MNHEY, SVGEGT. This CDR3 has 14 amino acids. The CDR3 is CASARGGGQETQYF. The CDR3, as DNA: TGTGCCAGCGCACGCGGCGGGGGTCAAGAGACCCAGTACTTC.

V usage is TRBV20-1 and J usage is TRBJ2-3; D perhaps matches TRBD1 (6 bases). The V end was cut by 7 bases, the J end by 3 bases, with 14 bases between. CDR1 and CDR2 (germline): DFQATT, SNEGSKA (reference sequence). This CDR3 contains 13 residues. DNA for the CDR3: TGCAGTGTTACGAGGCAGGGGACAGATACGCAGTATTTT. Translation gives CSVTRQGTDTQYF.

This clonotype was recorded many times. The chain combines TRBV6-6 with TRBJ1-4, with TRBD1 as a possible D gene (6 bases). V was shortened by 0 bases and J by 16 bases, with 18 bases between the two germline ends. Germline values: CDR1 MNHNY, CDR2 SVGAGI (reference sequence). CDR3 length: 14 amino acids. The DNA for the CDR3 is TGTGCCAGCAGTTACTCGGAGGGACAAGGCCTTCCGTTTTTT. The encoded protein is CASSYSEGQGLPFF.

Note on this clonotype: This may be a read error, as it is one base from a much larger clone. The chain links TRBV5-1 to TRBJ2-7; D possibly corresponds to TRBD2 (5 bases). V dropped 5 bases and J dropped 8 bases, with 14 bases sitting between them. There are 12 residues in the CDR3. CDR1 is SGHRS, CDR2 YFSETQ, per germline. The CDR3 here is CASRPEAFKQYF. CDR3 DNA sequence: TGCGCCAGCAGACCGGAGGCATTCAAGCAGTACTTC.

This clonotype has a count of ten or more. The chain is built from TRBV29-1 and TRBJ2-5, with 9 bases fitting TRBD2. CDR1 is SQVTM and CDR2 is ANQGSEA in the germline V gene. The ends lost 6 bases at V and 4 bases at J; junction bases unmatched: 3. This CDR3 has 12 amino acids. The CDR3 sequence is CSVGLASETQYF. CDR3 nucleotides: TGCAGCGTCGGACTAGCGTCAGAGACCCAGTACTTC.

The rearrangement uses TRBV7-6 and TRBJ2-5; D could derive from TRBD1 or TRBD2 (5 bases each). The CDR3 extends over 15 amino acids. V gave up 4 bases and J gave up 1 base, with 13 bases separating them. CDR1 SGHVS and CDR2 FNYEAQ come from the germline V gene. The CDR3: CASSYRDGGQETQYF. CDR3 sequence (DNA): TGTGCCAGCAGCTACCGGGACGGAGGCCAAGAGACCCAGTACTTC.

This clonotype was counted many times. The gene calls are TRBV20-1 and TRBJ1-3; D uncertain. Germline V lookup: CDR1 DFQATT, CDR2 SNEGSKA (reference sequence). The CDR3 consists of 15 residues. V lost 5 bases, J lost 0 bases, and 14 bases lay in between. The CDR3 DNA sequence: TGCAGTGCTCCGTGGGGAGGTGCCTCTGGAAACACCATATATTTT. Translating gives CSAPWGGASGNTIYF.

This clonotype was observed at least ten times. The chain uses TRBV5-1 and TRBJ2-5; D not certain. This CDR3 has 12 residues. Germline CDR1 SGHRS, CDR2 YFSETQ. The V and J ends lost 5 bases and 0 bases respectively, with 5 bases between them. The CDR3 coding sequence is TGCGCCAGCAGAGCCGACCAAGAGACCCAGTACTTC. Its translation is CASRADQETQYF.